A selection of T cell receptor beta chains follows, all from one sample in a study of shared clonotypes between healthy human individuals. Libraries were prepared by immunoSEQ multiplex PCR; TCRdb keeps only in-frame clonotypes and omits some of them. The sample shows fewer than 2.5 million clones, roughly 93% of them seen only once. Sequencing used naive CD4+ T cells from PBMCs. These receptors were taken from a man younger than 35 in good health. Some clones in this sample may be carry-over from other donors' samples. The CDR3 runs from the conserved cysteine through the conserved F or W. The D gene is left open where the match is weak. Clone size, where shown, is once, few, many, or a class for clones that have expanded.

j_gene: TRBJ1-5
abundance: NA
d_gene: NA
v_gene: TRBV6-5
CDR3nt: TGTGCCAGCAGTCGGGGACGGGGAAGCAATCAGCCCCAGCATTTT
CDR3aa: CASSRGRGSNQPQHF

j_gene: TRBJ2-7
abundance: few
d_gene: TRBD1
v_gene: TRBV5-4
CDR3nt: TGTGCCAGCAGCCGGACAGGGTCCTACGAGCAGTACTTC
CDR3aa: CASSRTGSYEQYF

j_gene: TRBJ1-1
abundance: once
d_gene: NA
v_gene: TRBV28
CDR3nt: TGTGCCAGCACCCACAGGGAGAAAGAGACTGAAGCTTTCTTT
CDR3aa: CASTHREKETEAFF

j_gene: TRBJ2-4
abundance: NA
d_gene: NA
v_gene: TRBV7-9
CDR3nt: TGTGCCAGCAGCTTAGCATTGCCCCAGAACATTCAGTACTTC
CDR3aa: CASSLALPQNIQYF

j_gene: TRBJ1-2
abundance: NA
d_gene: TRBD1
v_gene: TRBV4-1
CDR3nt: TGCGCCAGCAGCCAAGCTGGGGCAGGGGGCAATGGCTACACCTTC
CDR3aa: CASSQAGAGGNGYTF

j_gene: TRBJ2-3
abundance: NA
d_gene: TRBD2
v_gene: TRBV5-6
CDR3nt: TGTGCCAGCGAAACCCGGACTAGCGGGAGTTCAGCAGATACGCAGTATTTT
CDR3aa: CASETRTSGSSADTQYF

j_gene: TRBJ2-5
abundance: NA
d_gene: TRBD2
v_gene: TRBV5-4
CDR3nt: TGTGCCGTTGCGCGGGGAGGGGAGACCCAGTACTTC
CDR3aa: CAVARGGETQYF

j_gene: TRBJ2-7
abundance: NA
d_gene: TRBD2
v_gene: TRBV5-6
CDR3nt: TGTGCCAGCAGCTTGCTTAGCGGGACTGCCTACGAGCAGTACTTC
CDR3aa: CASSLLSGTAYEQYF

j_gene: TRBJ1-5
abundance: NA
d_gene: NA
v_gene: TRBV19
CDR3nt: TGTGCCAGTAGTATACCGGGCAGGGGAAAAGGGCAGCCCCAGCATTTT
CDR3aa: CASSIPGRGKGQPQHF

j_gene: TRBJ2-5
abundance: NA
d_gene: NA
v_gene: TRBV9
CDR3nt: TGTGCCAGCAGCGCCGGCCCCCTTAGCGGCCAAGAGACCCAGTACTTC
CDR3aa: CASSAGPLSGQETQYF

j_gene: TRBJ2-7
abundance: NA
d_gene: NA
v_gene: TRBV18
CDR3nt: TGTGCCAGCTCACCACGACTTTACGAGCAGTACTTC
CDR3aa: CASSPRLYEQYF

j_gene: TRBJ2-5
abundance: NA
d_gene: TRBD2
v_gene: TRBV5-1
CDR3nt: TGCGCCAGCATTCCGGGACTAGCAGACCAAGAGACCCAGTACTTC
CDR3aa: CASIPGLADQETQYF

j_gene: TRBJ1-2
abundance: NA
d_gene: NA
v_gene: TRBV19
CDR3nt: TGTGCCAGTAAGGGGGAGACAACCGCTAACTATGGCTACACCTTC
CDR3aa: CASKGETTANYGYTF

j_gene: TRBJ1-3
abundance: NA
d_gene: TRBD1
v_gene: TRBV5-1
CDR3nt: TGCGCCAGCAGCAGGGAACAGGGGGCTAACACCATATATTTT
CDR3aa: CASSREQGANTIYF

j_gene: TRBJ1-4
abundance: NA
d_gene: NA
v_gene: TRBV28
CDR3nt: TGTGCCAGCAGTCAATTAGCCGGGGGTGGTGAAAAACTGTTTTTT
CDR3aa: CASSQLAGGGEKLFF

j_gene: TRBJ2-3
abundance: NA
d_gene: NA
v_gene: TRBV7-3
CDR3nt: TGTGCCAGCAGCTTAAATTCCGGGGGAATGACGCAGTATTTT
CDR3aa: CASSLNSGGMTQYF

j_gene: TRBJ2-3
abundance: NA
d_gene: NA
v_gene: TRBV7-2
CDR3nt: TGTGCCAGCAGCTCCGGTGTGGGAGTGCGCACAGATACGCAGTATTTT
CDR3aa: CASSSGVGVRTDTQYF

j_gene: TRBJ2-1
abundance: NA
d_gene: NA
v_gene: TRBV6-6
CDR3nt: TGTGCCAGCAGTCAGGGGTCCTCGGAATACAATGAGCAGTTCTTC
CDR3aa: CASSQGSSEYNEQFF

j_gene: TRBJ2-1
abundance: NA
d_gene: NA
v_gene: TRBV7-2
CDR3nt: TGTGCCAGCAGCTTTGGGCAGGGCCCGGGACAACGGCAGTTCTTC
CDR3aa: CASSFGQGPGQRQFF

j_gene: TRBJ2-3
abundance: once
d_gene: NA
v_gene: TRBV5-4
CDR3nt: TGTGCCAGCACCTCAAAACCCGGCACAGATACGCAGTATTTT
CDR3aa: CASTSKPGTDTQYF